These 28 T cell receptor beta chains were all obtained from the same sample, sequenced in a study of CD8+ T cells in alopecia areata. This sample's treatment: oral pan-JAK inhibitor, 5-10 mg twice daily. Sequencing used cDNA as its template, made by extracting RNA and reverse transcribing it. TCRdb's table, derived via immunoSEQ multiplex PCR, lists solely in-frame clones and lacks some. In the table there are some 130,000 clones, 50% to 55% of which are singletons. The sequencing used CD4+ T cells sorted from blood, collected at week 4, from a patient treated with tofacitinib. These receptors were collected from a human donor with alopecia areata.

The chain carries TRBV30 and TRBJ2-5; 11 bases match TRBD2. The CDR3 runs to 16 residues. CDR1 and CDR2 (germline): GTSNPN, SVGIG (reference sequence). V gave up 1 base and J gave up 2 bases; unmatched junction bases: 6. This CDR3 is CAWSEGLAGPQETQYF. CDR3 nucleotides: TGTGCCTGGAGTGAAGGACTAGCGGGCCCACAAGAGACCCAGTACTTC.

V and J are TRBV7-9 and TRBJ1-1, with D uncertain. The V gene's germline CDR1 is SEHNR and CDR2 FQNEAQ (reference sequence). This CDR3 has 14 residues. Trimming removed 5 bases at V and 5 bases at J, with 15 bases between. The CDR3, as DNA: TGTGCCAGCAGCCTGATGTCCTTGGGGACTGAAGCTTTCTTT. Protein sequence: CASSLMSLGTEAFF.

CDR3 bases: TGTGCCAGCAGTCCGGACAGGGGAAATAATTCACCCCTCCACTTT. It codes for CASSPDRGNNSPLHF. The V call is TRBV11-2, the J call TRBJ1-6; 9 bases agree with TRBD1. The germline V gene has CDR1 SGHAT and CDR2 FQNNGV. J was trimmed by 5 bases and V by 6 bases; bases with no gene match: 5. The CDR3 spans 15 residues.

J is TRBJ2-6 and V is TRBV30; 7 nucleotides line up with TRBD1. Unmatched junction bases numbered 6, after V lost 2 bases and J lost 11 bases. The CDR3 consists of 13 residues. Looked up from germline, CDR1 is GTSNPN and CDR2 is SVGIG (reference sequence). The CDR3 is CAWSYSTGDVLTF. The CDR3 region has the DNA TGTGCCTGGAGTTATTCTACAGGGGACGTCCTGACTTTC.

As to this clone: The sample holds other DNA sequences that translate to the same CDR3. The gene calls are TRBV30 and TRBJ1-5; D is uncertain. V lost 0 bases and J lost 5, with 8 bases in between. The CDR3 extends over 13 amino acids. Per germline, CDR1 GTSNPN and CDR2 SVGIG (reference sequence). The CDR3 coding sequence is TGTGCCTGGAGTGTGCAGGAGGATCAGCCCCAGCATTTT. Its protein is CAWSVQEDQPQHF. Based on the CDR3 plus reference TRBV30 and TRBJ1-5, the full variable domain is SQTIHQWPATLVQPVGSPLSLECTVEGTSNPNLYWYRQAAGRGLQLLFYSVGIGQISSEVPQNLSASRPQDRQFILSSKKLLLSDSGFYLCAWSVQEDQPQHFGDGTRLSIL.

V is TRBV2 and J is TRBJ1-3, with a tentative D call TRBD1 (5 bases). Germline loops: CDR1 SNHLY, CDR2 FYNNEI. V lost 2 bases to trimming and J lost 8 bases, with 19 bases between them. The CDR3 is 16 residues long. CDR3 in DNA: TGTGCCAGCAGTGAACGGGGCCTGGTAGTGGTAGACACCATATATTTT. It yields the protein CASSERGLVVVDTIYF.

V and J are TRBV15 and TRBJ1-5; D is possibly TRBD1 (5 bases). Germline V gives CDR1 LNHNV, CDR2 YYDKDF (reference sequence). Trimming took off 3 bases at V and 0 bases at J, with 15 bases between the two ends. The CDR3 is 17 amino acids. In nucleotides, the CDR3 is TGTGCCACCAGCAGGTACAGGACCCAGTATAGCAATCAGCCCCAGCATTTT. Its translation: CATSRYRTQYSNQPQHF.

The genes are TRBV30 and TRBJ1-2; D is possibly TRBD1 (5 bases). The length of the CDR3 is 13 residues. CDR1 and CDR2 from the germline V gene are GTSNPN and SVGIG (reference sequence). V was clipped by 3 bases and J by 1 base, with 9 bases between them. For the CDR3, the DNA is TGTGCCTGGAGGTCAGGGTTTAACTATGGCTACACCTTC. This encodes CAWRSGFNYGYTF.

The V call is TRBV29-1, the J call TRBJ2-5; the D is unclear. The CDR3 has 13 amino acids. Trimming shortened V by 3 bases and J by 2 bases, and 10 bases separated the two germline ends. Germline CDR1 and CDR2: SQVTM and ANQGSEA. CDR3 sequence: CSVEGSTQETQYF. CDR3 coding DNA: TGCAGCGTTGAGGGATCCACACAAGAGACCCAGTACTTC.

This clone has just one count. The chain uses TRBV5-1 and TRBJ2-7; 7 positions match TRBD1. The CDR3 loop spans 14 amino acids. Germline assignment: CDR1 SGHRS and CDR2 YFSETQ. The V segment lost 0 bases and the J segment 3 bases; nucleotides outside the gene matches: 3. The CDR3 is CASSLAGQNYEQYF. DNA of the CDR3: TGCGCCAGCAGCTTGGCGGGACAGAACTACGAGCAGTACTTC.

V gene TRBV29-1 combines with J gene TRBJ1-1; no reliable D call. In germline, CDR1 is SQVTM, CDR2 ANQGSEA. Trimming stripped 6 bases from V and 0 bases from J, with 14 bases between. CDR3 size: 14 residues. CDR3 bases: TGCAGCGTAGCTCCGGACCGTATGAACACTGAAGCTTTCTTT. Protein sequence: CSVAPDRMNTEAFF. Filled out from reference TRBV29-1 and TRBJ1-1, the complete variable domain reads SAVISQKPSRDICQRGTSLTIQCQVDSQVTMMFWYRQQPGQSLTLIATANQGSEATYESGFVIDKFPISRPNLTFSTLTVSNMSPEDSSIYLCSVAPDRMNTEAFFGQGTRLTVV.

This CDR3 reads CASSLDGTNYGYTF. CDR3 nucleotides: TGTGCCAGCAGCTTGGATGGGACTAACTATGGCTACACCTTC. The genes are TRBV5-6 and TRBJ1-2, with D uncertain. This CDR3 has 14 amino acids. Trimming stripped 0 bases from V and 0 bases from J, with 6 bases between. The germline gives CDR1 SGHDT, CDR2 YYEEEE.

This clone was picked up a small number of times. V and J are TRBV10-2 and TRBJ1-6, with a weak D call TRBD1 (6 bases). V lost 6 bases and J 8 bases, leaving 14 bases between the germline ends. The CDR3 is 14 amino acids. Germline CDR1 is WSHSY and CDR2 is SAAADI. CDR3 in amino acids: CASSATGNHSPLHF. DNA for the CDR3: TGCGCCAGCAGCGCCACAGGGAATCATTCACCCCTCCACTTT.

A few counts support this clone. The chain uses TRBV29-1 and TRBJ1-2; D uncertain. V was cut by 4 bases and J by 6 bases, with 12 bases left in between. CDR3 length: 12 residues. The V gene's germline CDR1 is SQVTM and CDR2 ANQGSEA. CDR3 sequence (DNA): TGCAGCGTTGGAGTGGCCGGGAATGGCTACACCTTC. This codes for CSVGVAGNGYTF.

V and J are TRBV10-3 and TRBJ1-2, with TRBD1 matching 11 bases. There are 20 residues in the CDR3. With V trimmed by 0 bases and J by 2 bases, 14 bases remained unmatched. From germline, CDR1 is ENHRY and CDR2 SYGVKD. The CDR3 DNA follows: TGTGCCATCAGTGAGTCGACTCGTTTTGGACAGGGGGCCCAAAACTATGGCTACACCTTC. Translating it yields CAISESTRFGQGAQNYGYTF.

V usage is TRBV30 and J usage is TRBJ2-5; D unclear. Germline-derived CDR1 and CDR2 are GTSNPN and SVGIG (reference sequence). V lost 5 bases and J lost 4, with 14 bases in between. The CDR3 is made up of 13 amino acids. This CDR3 reads CAWSSGLIETQYF. The CDR3 DNA sequence: TGTGCCTGGTCCTCGGGCCTGATAGAGACCCAGTACTTC.

This clone has at least ten counts. The chain recombines TRBV19 with TRBJ1-5; maybe TRBD1 (6 bases). Germline V gene lookup returns CDR1 LNHDA and CDR2 SQIVND (reference sequence). The V and J ends lost 3 bases and 3 bases respectively, with 18 bases between them. This CDR3 has 17 amino acids. CDR3 protein: CASSILTGIGTNQPQHF. The CDR3 region has the DNA TGTGCCAGTAGTATCTTGACAGGAATAGGTACCAATCAGCCCCAGCATTTT.

This clone has a count of ten or more. This rearrangement joins TRBV4-2 to TRBJ2-3; D is unresolved. Germline V gene sequence: CDR1 LGHNA, CDR2 YNFKEQ. The V gene lost 0 bases and the J gene lost 8 bases, with 12 bases spanning the gap. The CDR3 has 14 amino acids. CDR3 DNA sequence: TGTGCCAGCAGCCAAGATAGGGCTTCGGGTACGCAGTATTTT. Its translation: CASSQDRASGTQYF.

This sequence joins TRBV29-1 and TRBJ2-5; TRBD2 is a possible D gene (5 bases). The CDR3 is 12 residues long. Germline V gene lookup returns CDR1 SQVTM and CDR2 ANQGSEA. V dropped 7 bases and J dropped 2 bases, with 11 bases sitting between them. CDR3 coding DNA: TGCAGCGGCCGGCGGAGGCAAGAGACCCAGTACTTC. The encoded protein is CSGRRRQETQYF.

This clone was observed a handful of times. This chain uses TRBV19 with TRBJ1-2; 8 positions match TRBD1. The V gene end was trimmed by 7 bases and the J gene end by 4 bases; junction bases not matched to a gene: 11. The CDR3 contains 15 residues. Germline lookup yields CDR1 LNHDA and CDR2 SQIVND (reference sequence). CDR3 DNA: TGTGCCAGTACTCCGGGACAGGCTAGGATCTATGGCTACACCTTC. Encoded protein: CASTPGQARIYGYTF.

As concerns this clone: This same CDR3 is encoded by further DNA sequences in the sample. The chain employs TRBV5-6 and TRBJ2-7, with D unresolved. The CDR3 totals 11 residues. Germline assignment: CDR1 SGHDT and CDR2 YYEEEE. Trimming shortened V by 0 bases and J by 5 bases, and 3 bases separated the two germline ends. CDR3 DNA sequence: TGTGCCAGCAGCTTGGCAGACGAGCAGTACTTC. It yields the protein CASSLADEQYF.

This clone was recorded once. The chain carries TRBV15 and TRBJ2-3; D is unclear. In germline, CDR1 is LNHNV, CDR2 YYDKDF (reference sequence). V was clipped by 6 bases and J by 6 bases, with 7 bases between them. This CDR3 is built from 11 residues. The CDR3 coding sequence is TGTGCCACCAGTACCCGGGATACGCAGTATTTT. Its translation is CATSTRDTQYF.

The V call is TRBV30, the J call TRBJ2-5; D gene ambiguous. Per germline, CDR1 GTSNPN and CDR2 SVGIG (reference sequence). With 4 bases removed from V and 0 bases from J, the gap between germline ends came to 15 bases. The length of the CDR3 is 15 residues. CDR3 coding DNA: TGTGCCTGGATTCTTGGGTGGCGGAACCAAGAGACCCAGTACTTC. Encoded protein: CAWILGWRNQETQYF.

CDR3 amino acids: CASSTSPGQNSPLHF. The CDR3, as DNA: TGTGCCAGTAGTACCTCGCCGGGACAAAACTCACCCCTCCACTTT. This chain uses TRBV19 with TRBJ1-6, with a weak D call TRBD1 (6 bases). There are 15 residues in the CDR3. With 4 bases removed from V and 10 bases from J, the gap between germline ends came to 17 bases. Germline-derived CDR1 and CDR2 are LNHDA and SQIVND (reference sequence).

The chain is built from TRBV29-1 and TRBJ1-5; 8 bases are shared with TRBD1. The CDR3 runs to 14 residues. Germline CDR1 reads SQVTM; CDR2 reads ANQGSEA. The junction had 8 bases not matched to a gene; V was cut back by 6 bases and J by 4 bases. The CDR3 spells CSVGLGQDNQPQHF. The CDR3 DNA is TGCAGCGTCGGCTTGGGACAGGATAATCAGCCCCAGCATTTT.

The chain combines TRBV29-1 with TRBJ1-2; D is undetermined. Germline V gene data show CDR1 as SQVTM and CDR2 as ANQGSEA. V gave up 2 bases and J gave up 7 bases, with 11 bases separating them. CDR3 length: 12 residues. The CDR3 nucleotides are TGCAGCGTTGAATTGGGTGCCGGTGGCTACACCTTC. Translated, it gives CSVELGAGGYTF.

The chain recombines TRBV7-6 with TRBJ2-7; 9 nucleotides match TRBD2. CDR1 is SGHVS and CDR2 is FNYEAQ in the germline V gene. This CDR3 contains 16 residues. Trimming took 5 bases from V and 0 from J; bases not matched to a gene: 8. The CDR3 nucleotides read TGTGCCAGCAGCGCGAGACTAGCGGAAAGCTCCTACGAGCAGTACTTC. This encodes CASSARLAESSYEQYF.

The chain carries TRBV9 and TRBJ2-2; the D is unclear. This CDR3 comprises 13 residues. V was clipped by 4 bases and J by 7 bases, with 11 bases between them. Per germline, CDR1 SGDLS and CDR2 YYNGEE. CDR3 in DNA: TGTGCCAGCAGCCTCACCCCCGGCGGGGAGCTGTTTTTT. This sequence encodes CASSLTPGGELFF.